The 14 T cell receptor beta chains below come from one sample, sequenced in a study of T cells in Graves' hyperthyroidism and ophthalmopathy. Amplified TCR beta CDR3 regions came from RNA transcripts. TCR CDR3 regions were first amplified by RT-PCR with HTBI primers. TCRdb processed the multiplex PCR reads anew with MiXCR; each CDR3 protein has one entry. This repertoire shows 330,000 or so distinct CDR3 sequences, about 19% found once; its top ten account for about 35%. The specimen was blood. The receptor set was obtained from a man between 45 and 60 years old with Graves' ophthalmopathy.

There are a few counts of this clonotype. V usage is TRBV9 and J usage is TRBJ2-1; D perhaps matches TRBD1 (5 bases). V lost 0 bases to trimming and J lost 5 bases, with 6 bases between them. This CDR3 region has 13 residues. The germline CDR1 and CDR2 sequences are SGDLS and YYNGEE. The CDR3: CASSVGGNNEQFF. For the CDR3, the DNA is TGTGCCAGCAGCGTAGGGGGCAACAATGAGCAGTTCTTC.

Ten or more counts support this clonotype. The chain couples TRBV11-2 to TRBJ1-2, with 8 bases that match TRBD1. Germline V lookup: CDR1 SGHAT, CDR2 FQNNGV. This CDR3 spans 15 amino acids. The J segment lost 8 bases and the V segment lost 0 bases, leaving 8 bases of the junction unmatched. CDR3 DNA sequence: TGTGCCAGCAGCTTAGATAAGGGCACAGGGGGAGGCTACACCTTC. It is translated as CASSLDKGTGGGYTF.

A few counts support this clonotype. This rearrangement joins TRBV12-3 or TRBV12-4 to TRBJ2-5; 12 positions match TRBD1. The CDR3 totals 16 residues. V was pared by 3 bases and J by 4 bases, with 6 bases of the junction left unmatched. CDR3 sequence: CASSFLGQGAGETQYF. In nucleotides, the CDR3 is TGTGCCAGCAGTTTCCTGGGACAGGGGGCAGGAGAGACCCAGTACTTC.

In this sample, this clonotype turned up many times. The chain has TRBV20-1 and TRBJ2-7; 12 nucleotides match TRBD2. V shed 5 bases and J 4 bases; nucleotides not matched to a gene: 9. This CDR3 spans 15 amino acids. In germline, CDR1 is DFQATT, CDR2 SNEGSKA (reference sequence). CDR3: CSASPTSGSLYEQYF. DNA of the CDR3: TGCAGTGCTTCCCCGACTAGCGGGAGTTTATACGAGCAGTACTTC.

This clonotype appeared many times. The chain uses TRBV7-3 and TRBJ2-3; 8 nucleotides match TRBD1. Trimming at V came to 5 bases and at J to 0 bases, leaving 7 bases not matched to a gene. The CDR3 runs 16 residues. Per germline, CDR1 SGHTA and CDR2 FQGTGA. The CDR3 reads CASSPSRGRSTDTQYF. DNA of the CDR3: TGTGCCAGCAGCCCCTCCAGGGGGCGAAGCACAGATACGCAGTATTTT.

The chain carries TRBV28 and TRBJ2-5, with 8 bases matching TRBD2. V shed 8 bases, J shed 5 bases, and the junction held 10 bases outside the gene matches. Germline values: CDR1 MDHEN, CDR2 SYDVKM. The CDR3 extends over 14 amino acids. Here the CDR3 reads CASGSSGSLETQYF. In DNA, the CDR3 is TGTGCCAGCGGCTCCAGCGGGAGTTTGGAGACCCAGTACTTC.

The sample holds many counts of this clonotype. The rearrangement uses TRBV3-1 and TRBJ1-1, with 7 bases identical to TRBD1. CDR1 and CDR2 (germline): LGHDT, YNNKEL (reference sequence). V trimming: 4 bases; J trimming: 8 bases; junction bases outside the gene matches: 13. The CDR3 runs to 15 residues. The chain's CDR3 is CASSPSSQQGREAFF. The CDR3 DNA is TGTGCCAGCAGCCCCTCATCTCAACAGGGGAGAGAAGCTTTCTTT.

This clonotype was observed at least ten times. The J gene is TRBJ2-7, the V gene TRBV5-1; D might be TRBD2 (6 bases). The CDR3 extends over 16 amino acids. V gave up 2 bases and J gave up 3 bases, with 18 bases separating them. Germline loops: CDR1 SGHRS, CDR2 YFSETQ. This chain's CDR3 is CASSLSGSGSFYEQYF. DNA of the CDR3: TGCGCCAGCAGCTTATCCGGAAGCGGGTCCTTCTACGAGCAGTACTTC.

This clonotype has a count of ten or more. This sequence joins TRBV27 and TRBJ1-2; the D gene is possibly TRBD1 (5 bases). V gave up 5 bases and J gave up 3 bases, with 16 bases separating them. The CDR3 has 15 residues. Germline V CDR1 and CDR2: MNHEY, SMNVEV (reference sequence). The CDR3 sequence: CASSPGTASYYGYTF. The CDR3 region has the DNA TGTGCCAGCAGTCCGGGGACGGCTTCCTACTATGGCTACACCTTC.

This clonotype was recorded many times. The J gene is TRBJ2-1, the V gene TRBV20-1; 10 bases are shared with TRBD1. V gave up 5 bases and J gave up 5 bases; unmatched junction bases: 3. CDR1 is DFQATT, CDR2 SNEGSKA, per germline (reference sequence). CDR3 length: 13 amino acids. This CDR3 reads CSALGQGNNEQFF. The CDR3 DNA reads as TGCAGTGCTCTGGGACAGGGGAACAATGAGCAGTTCTTC.

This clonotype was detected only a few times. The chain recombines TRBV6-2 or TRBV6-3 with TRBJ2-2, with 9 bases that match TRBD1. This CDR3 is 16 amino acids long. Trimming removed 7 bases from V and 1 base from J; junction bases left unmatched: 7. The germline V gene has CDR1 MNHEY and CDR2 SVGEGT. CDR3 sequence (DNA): TGTGCCAGCACCGAACAGGGACAGGGGAACACCGGGGAGCTGTTTTTT. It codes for CASTEQGQGNTGELFF.

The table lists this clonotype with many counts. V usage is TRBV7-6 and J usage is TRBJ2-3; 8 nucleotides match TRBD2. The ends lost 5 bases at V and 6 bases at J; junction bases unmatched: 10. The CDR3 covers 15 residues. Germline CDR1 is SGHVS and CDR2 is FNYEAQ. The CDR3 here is CASSIRSGSPDTQYF. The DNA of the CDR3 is TGTGCCAGCAGCATCCGGAGCGGGAGCCCCGATACGCAGTATTTT.

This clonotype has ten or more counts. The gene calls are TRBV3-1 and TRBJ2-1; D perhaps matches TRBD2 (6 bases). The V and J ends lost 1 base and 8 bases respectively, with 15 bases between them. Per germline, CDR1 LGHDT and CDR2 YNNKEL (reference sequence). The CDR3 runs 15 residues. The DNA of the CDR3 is TGTGCCAGCAGCCAAGGACTAGGTATGGCGGATGAGCAGTTCTTC. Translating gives CASSQGLGMADEQFF.

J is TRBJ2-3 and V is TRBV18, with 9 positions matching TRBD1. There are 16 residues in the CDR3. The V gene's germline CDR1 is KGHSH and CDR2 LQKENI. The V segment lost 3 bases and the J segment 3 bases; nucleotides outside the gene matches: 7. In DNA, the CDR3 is TGTGCCAGCTCACCGCTAGGACAGGGGCGGACAGATACGCAGTATTTT. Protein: CASSPLGQGRTDTQYF.